The source of this TCR beta chain is a study of blood T cell repertoires in COVID-19 (TCRdb year 2020). Notes on the research overall: Samples from collaborators originated in the United States, Italy and Spain and spanned both the acute and convalescent phases of COVID-19. Subjects who had been exposed to COVID-19, were actively infected with it, or had recovered from it provided the deeply sampled blood TCRbeta repertoires that made up the dataset. Samples came from the ongoing ImmuneRACE study (first 160 participants) plus 1,254 subjects from 6 global collaborators. The prospective study material was composed of cDNA or gDNA derived from T cells, B-cell-depleted T cells, or PBMCs. Where available, HLA class I and class II types were taken from metadata supplied by the sample provider and were not determined by assay-based typing. The repertoires were released in a freely available public database intended as a resource for research on the immune response to SARS-CoV-2. Sample metadata almost always included a de-identified subject ID, COVID-19 status, age in years and sex. What the research found in general, with its limitations: How much clinical and demographic metadata was included differed by source and by participant, and the metadata was provided uncurated.

Trimming at the junction amounts to 2 bases on V and 1 base on J, and the germline ends lie 7 bases apart. CDR1 and CDR2 are drawn from the germline V gene: SGHRS, YFSETQ. Inclusive of the bounding cysteine and phenylalanine, the CDR3 is 14 residues long. Only the CDR3 DNA is retained, 42 bases long and in frame from the first base. The immunoSEQ Assay, a bias-controlled multiplex PCR, was used to amplify TCRbeta CDR3 regions from genomic DNA. Concerning the study's data processing: Within the assay, amplification of reference gene primers was used to estimate how many nucleated cells each sample contained. To quantify the absolute abundance of each unique TCRbeta CDR3 rearrangement, sequence reads were collapsed and filtered. For each sample, productive Simpson clonality was calculated by taking the square root of Simpson's diversity index across productive rearrangements. TCRdb mirrors the immuneACCESS table, restricted to in-frame sequences. Some clones are absent from its copies; in checked studies, under half trace to an unresolved V gene, and the reason for the others is unknown. That table is the source of V, J and clone size, and D and trimming were worked out from the DNA. The sample includes approximately 310,000 clones, with around nine tenths observed a single time. The ten most abundant clones make up 1% of the sample.

About this clone itself: This receptor's antigen is unknown. No base quality information exists; no much larger clone differs at one position.

Each collaborating institution followed its own protocols to collect whole blood in K2EDTA tubes. Collaborator samples were shipped for TCRbeta analysis as frozen whole blood, isolated PBMCs, or DNA extracted from either sample type. The TCR was taken from a man between 50 and 59 years old with active or convalescent COVID-19. The chain uses TRBV5-1 and TRBJ1-3, with the D segment identity uncertain. Sequenced input: peripheral blood. CDR3 protein: CASSFDNSGNTIYF. The DNA sequence follows: TGCGCCAGCAGCTTCGACAATTCTGGAAACACCATATATTTT.